Presented here are 15 T cell receptor beta chains from one specimen sequenced in a study of T-cell memory formation after mild COVID-19. In TCRdb, the 5' RACE reads were re-called with MiXCR into one record per CDR3 protein. The sample has 400,000 to 550,000 distinct CDR3 sequences, approximately 23% seen once. Source material: PBMCs or a T cell subset sorted from them (not recorded which). Receptors originate from an adult woman who had mild COVID-19 (a few samples of this study predate the infection). Cell type and time point are not known.

CDR3 residues: CATSRASGRADEQFF. The DNA of the CDR3 is TGTGCCACCAGCAGAGCTAGCGGGAGGGCAGATGAGCAGTTCTTC. The chain joins TRBV15 to TRBJ2-1; 12 nucleotides align to TRBD2. There are 15 residues in the CDR3. The germline V gene has CDR1 LNHNV and CDR2 YYDKDF (reference sequence). V lost 1 base and J lost 8; bases outside the gene matches: 3.

The rearrangement uses TRBV4-1 and TRBJ1-5; TRBD1 is a possible D gene (6 bases). CDR1 and CDR2 (germline): MGHRA, YSYEKL. V was shortened by 5 bases and J by 0 bases, with 11 bases between the two germline ends. The CDR3 totals 15 residues. CDR3 loop: CASSSTGYSNQPQHF. The CDR3 DNA sequence: TGCGCCAGCAGCTCGACAGGATATAGCAATCAGCCCCAGCATTTT.

This clonotype was counted a few times. Written as DNA, the CDR3 is TGTGCCAGCAGCTTGAACAGGAACACCGGGGAGCTGTTTTTT. Its translation is CASSLNRNTGELFF. The chain uses TRBV7-6 and TRBJ2-2; no definite D call. Germline V gene sequence: CDR1 SGHVS, CDR2 FNYEAQ. V was cut by 3 bases and J by 1 base, with 6 bases left in between. This CDR3 comprises 14 residues.

This clonotype has a handful of counts. The chain has TRBV10-3 and TRBJ2-5; 9 positions match TRBD2. Per germline, CDR1 ENHRY and CDR2 SYGVKD. Trimming took 0 bases from V and 5 from J; bases not matched to a gene: 7. The CDR3 runs 16 residues. This CDR3 reads CAISESSSGGSETQYF. The DNA of the CDR3 is TGTGCCATCAGTGAGTCTAGTAGCGGGGGCTCTGAGACCCAGTACTTC.

There are a few counts of this clonotype. The chain uses TRBV6-2 or TRBV6-3 and TRBJ1-1, with D tentatively TRBD1 (6 bases). The CDR3 spans 15 residues. Per germline, CDR1 MNHEY and CDR2 SVGEGT. The ends were cut back, 5 bases at V and 1 base at J, with 14 bases in the middle. CDR3 protein: CASSPNRAWNTEAFF. DNA for the CDR3: TGTGCCAGCAGTCCTAACAGGGCCTGGAACACTGAAGCTTTCTTT.

This chain joins TRBV7-9 and TRBJ2-7; possibly TRBD1 or TRBD2 for D (5 bases each). The germline gives CDR1 SEHNR, CDR2 FQNEAQ (reference sequence). CDR3 length: 12 amino acids. The ends were cut back, 3 bases at V and 6 bases at J, with 9 bases in the middle. The CDR3 DNA follows: TGTGCCAGCAGCTTCCGGGGCCCCGAGCAGTACTTC. This codes for CASSFRGPEQYF.

The chain employs TRBV5-1 and TRBJ2-7, with 9 positions matching TRBD2. Germline CDR1 reads SGHRS; CDR2 reads YFSETQ. With 0 bases clipped from V and 7 bases from J, the junction kept 8 bases outside the gene matches. The CDR3 is made up of 15 amino acids. CDR3: CASSLVSGGTSEQYF. The CDR3 bases are TGCGCCAGCAGCTTGGTTAGCGGGGGAACCTCTGAGCAGTACTTC.

Only a few counts were recorded for this clonotype. The chain couples TRBV6-9 to TRBJ1-1; a weak D match, TRBD1 (6 bases). Trimming pared 9 bases from V and 2 bases from J, leaving 16 bases between. Germline V gene lookup returns CDR1 MNHGY and CDR2 SVAAGI. This CDR3 is 14 amino acids long. Here the CDR3 DNA reads TGTGCCAGAAGGCAAGAGGGGGGCAACACTGAAGCTTTCTTT. Its translation is CARRQEGGNTEAFF.

The chain is built from TRBV10-3 and TRBJ2-2; D gene ambiguous. The CDR3 totals 16 residues. CDR1 and CDR2 from the germline V gene are ENHRY and SYGVKD. V dropped 0 bases and J dropped 2 bases, with 10 bases sitting between them. The chain's CDR3 is CAISESAGTNTGELFF. In DNA form, the CDR3 reads TGTGCCATCAGTGAGTCGGCCGGAACAAACACCGGGGAGCTGTTTTTT.

V and J are TRBV7-2 and TRBJ2-7, with unresolved D. Germline V gene lookup returns CDR1 SGHTA and CDR2 FQGNSA. V lost 6 bases and J lost 0, with 15 bases in between. This CDR3 is built from 15 residues. The CDR3 region has the DNA TGTGCCAGCAGTCCCGAGCCGGTTTTCTCCTACGAGCAGTACTTC. This gives the protein CASSPEPVFSYEQYF.

The chain uses TRBV20-1 and TRBJ2-7; TRBD2 matches 12 bases. Germline V CDR1 and CDR2: DFQATT, SNEGSKA (reference sequence). J was trimmed by 2 bases and V by 1 base; bases with no gene match: 3. The CDR3 consists of 15 residues. The CDR3 region has the DNA TGCAGTGCTAGAGCGGGACTAGCGGGTACCTACGAGCAGTACTTC. It specifies CSARAGLAGTYEQYF.

CDR3 bases: TGTGCCAGCAGCTTAGCCATGGCTCGGGAGCTGTTTTTT. Protein: CASSLAMARELFF. This chain links TRBV7-9 with TRBJ2-2; D gene ambiguous. From germline, CDR1 is SEHNR and CDR2 FQNEAQ (reference sequence). The CDR3 consists of 13 residues. V gave up 0 bases and J gave up 9 bases, with 8 bases separating them.

The chain employs TRBV12-3 or TRBV12-4 and TRBJ2-1; 8 nucleotides match TRBD1. Trimming took 7 bases from V and 5 from J; bases not matched to a gene: 7. This CDR3 has 14 amino acids. CDR3 sequence reads: CASTVQGEDNEQFF. The CDR3, as DNA: TGTGCCAGCACCGTACAGGGGGAGGACAATGAGCAGTTCTTC.

This clonotype was recorded a few times. In DNA, the CDR3 is TGTGCCAGCAGCCCCCTATTTGCGGGGGGTGTAGAGACCCAGTACTTC. Translation: CASSPLFAGGVETQYF. The V gene is TRBV7-3, the J gene TRBJ2-5; 8 bases line up with TRBD2. CDR1 and CDR2 from the germline V gene are SGHTA and FQGTGA. The CDR3 spans 16 residues. V shed 5 bases and J 4 bases; nucleotides not matched to a gene: 12.

The V and J genes are TRBV7-9 and TRBJ1-2; 11 bases line up with TRBD1. Looked up from germline, CDR1 is SEHNR and CDR2 is FQNEAQ (reference sequence). The V segment lost 3 bases and the J segment 13 bases; nucleotides outside the gene matches: 4. The CDR3 loop spans 12 amino acids. CDR3 residues: CASSLDRGHCTF. DNA for the CDR3: TGTGCCAGCAGCTTGGACAGGGGGCACTGCACCTTC. The whole variable domain, filled in from reference TRBV7-9 and TRBJ1-2, reads DTGVSQNPRHKITKRGQNVTFRCDPISEHNRLYWYRQTLGQGPEFLTYFQNEAQLEKSRLLSDRFSAERPKGSFSTLEIQRTEQGDSAMYLCASSLDRGHCTFGSGTRLTVV.